This TCR beta chain originates from a study of cytomegalovirus exposure and HLA in healthy donors. A word on this clone: Its antigen is not known.

The PCR used 60 Vbeta and 13 Jbeta primers. Generated by immunoSEQ multiplex PCR, the TCRdb table keeps only in-frame clones and is missing some. The table has fewer than 350,000 clones, about 90% seen once. Study-wide results and caveats: There were some 150 TCR beta chains listed as cytomegalovirus-associated. Within a later analysis, the majority of CMV-associated TCR beta chains appeared HLA-restricted. A later analysis by the authors found several of the most significant clusters apparently linked to common viral pathogens. Apart from CMV serostatus, no immune exposure information was available.

Germline V gene sequence: CDR1 GTSNPN, CDR2 SVGIG (reference sequence). The CDR3 loop spans 11 amino acids. V lost 3 bases, J lost 7 bases, and 9 bases lay in between. The chain links TRBV30 to TRBJ2-5; D uncertain. This clonotype was sampled from a woman aged 18-30 years in good health and CMV-seronegative. Source material: PBMCs. The CDR3 region has the DNA TGTGCCTGGAGCCGTCCGGGGACCCAGTACTTC. Its translation: CAWSRPGTQYF.